This passage covers 10 T cell receptor beta chains from one sample sequenced in a study of response to subunit inactivated influenza vaccine. TCRdb independently ran MiXCR on the RT-PCR reads; one entry per CDR3 protein. Here the sample spans approximately 500,000 distinct CDR3 sequences, 13% being singletons. This sample comprised PBMCs from blood, obtained more than 35 days after vaccination. Source of these receptors: a man aged 50-59 years who received an inactivated influenza vaccine.

The V call is TRBV5-1, the J call TRBJ2-7, with TRBD2 as a possible D gene (5 bases). Trimming removed 0 bases from V and 0 bases from J, with 13 bases in between. The CDR3 contains 16 residues. CDR1 and CDR2 from the germline V gene are SGHRS and YFSETQ. The CDR3 loop reads CASSLAEGSGSYEQYF. Written as DNA, the CDR3 is TGCGCCAGCAGCTTGGCCGAGGGTTCGGGCTCCTACGAGCAGTACTTC. Drawing the rest from reference TRBV5-1 and TRBJ2-7, the complete variable domain is KAGVTQTPRYLIKTRGQQVTLSCSPISGHRSVSWYQQTPGQGLQFLFEYFSETQRNKGNFPGRFSGRQFSNSRSEMNVSTLELGDSALYLCASSLAEGSGSYEQYFGPGTRLTVT.

The chain recombines TRBV7-2 with TRBJ2-3, with D perhaps TRBD2 (5 bases). Germline CDR1 reads SGHTA; CDR2 reads FQGNSA. This CDR3 is built from 15 residues. V gave up 5 bases and J gave up 6 bases, with 18 bases separating them. The DNA for the CDR3 is TGTGCCAGCAGCCAAAATACGCGGGTCGGCGATACGCAGTATTTT. Translation gives CASSQNTRVGDTQYF.

The chain links TRBV7-2 to TRBJ1-5; D might be TRBD1 (5 bases). Trimming removed 5 bases at V and 2 bases at J, with 13 bases between. Germline CDR1 is SGHTA and CDR2 is FQGNSA. The CDR3 has 15 residues. The CDR3 sequence is CASSHTRDGNQPQHF. CDR3 DNA: TGTGCCAGCAGCCATACCAGGGATGGCAATCAGCCCCAGCATTTT.

The chain recombines TRBV20-1 with TRBJ2-7; D is perhaps TRBD1 (6 bases). CDR1 is DFQATT, CDR2 SNEGSKA, per germline (reference sequence). Trimming shortened V by 5 bases and J by 2 bases, and 13 bases separated the two germline ends. The CDR3 is made up of 13 amino acids. The CDR3 loop reads CSAVPGQTYEQYF. The CDR3 coding sequence is TGCAGTGCTGTCCCTGGACAGACCTACGAGCAGTACTTC.

J is TRBJ2-3 and V is TRBV6-1; D not certain. This CDR3 has 15 amino acids. Trimming stripped 6 bases from V and 3 bases from J, with 16 bases between. The germline gives CDR1 MNHNS, CDR2 SASEGT. CDR3 in amino acids: CASSPRGMSTDTQYF. The DNA of the CDR3 is TGTGCCAGCAGCCCTCGAGGCATGAGTACAGATACGCAGTATTTT.

The CDR3 loop reads CSAPPVPSVNTEAFF. CDR3 nucleotide sequence: TGCAGTGCGCCCCCCGTTCCTTCCGTGAACACTGAAGCTTTCTTT. The chain recombines TRBV20-1 with TRBJ1-1; no clear D gene. Germline CDR1 reads DFQATT; CDR2 reads SNEGSKA (reference sequence). The length of the CDR3 is 15 residues. Trimming cost V 6 bases and J 0 bases, with 17 bases left between them.

This clonotype was seen a few times. The V gene is TRBV15, the J gene TRBJ1-1; no definite D call. Germline V gene data show CDR1 as LNHNV and CDR2 as YYDKDF (reference sequence). Trimming cost V 0 bases and J 5 bases, with 10 bases left between them. CDR3 length: 14 residues. The CDR3, as DNA: TGTGCCACCAGCAGAGATTTGAAGGGAACTGAAGCTTTCTTT. Translation: CATSRDLKGTEAFF.

In this sample, this clonotype turned up a few times. The chain joins TRBV15 to TRBJ2-5, with D unresolved. The CDR3 length is 13 residues. Between the trimmed V and J ends, which lost 1 base and 4 bases, there was a span of 7 bases. CDR1 is LNHNV, CDR2 YYDKDF, per germline (reference sequence). The CDR3 reads CATSRGAGETQYF. DNA for the CDR3: TGTGCCACCAGCAGAGGGGCCGGAGAGACCCAGTACTTC.

To note about this clonotype: One junction end disagrees with the germline gene, perhaps due to a read error. V is TRBV5-1 and J is TRBJ2-2; no definite D call. This CDR3 has 12 residues. Germline assignment: CDR1 SGHRS and CDR2 YFSETQ. The CDR3 DNA reads as TGCGGCAGCCGGACGAACACCGGGGAGCTGTTTTTT. This encodes CGSRTNTGELFF.

This clonotype was recorded many times. Relative to the germline gene, one junction end is altered; a read error may explain this. The rearrangement joins TRBV7-9 to TRBJ2-5; no reliable D call. The germline V gene encodes CDR1 SEHNR and CDR2 FQNEAQ (reference sequence). The CDR3 spans 12 residues. The DNA of the CDR3 is TGTGCCAGCAGTTTAGTGCTAGAGACCCAGTACTTC. Translating gives CASSLVLETQYF.